The 28 T cell receptor beta chains below were found in one sample sequenced in a study of sequential checkpoint blockade in melanoma. The method was immunoSEQ multiplex PCR; TCRdb's version includes in-frame clones alone and lacks a portion of them. The table lists 15,000 or so clones, 50% to 55% of them singletons. Documented treatment: randomized to nivolumab then ipilimumab (arm A) or the reverse (arm B). The source was CD8+ T cells sorted from blood (inferred from file names), collected from a patient given nivolumab and ipilimumab in sequence. These receptor sequences come from a human donor with melanoma.

This clone is medium-sized in the sample. The chain recombines TRBV14 with TRBJ2-7, with 9 nucleotides matching TRBD1. The J segment lost 7 bases and the V segment lost 4 bases, leaving 5 bases of the junction unmatched. There are 13 residues in the CDR3. Germline CDR1 is SGHDN and CDR2 is FVKESK. Here the CDR3 DNA reads TGTGCCAGCAGCCCGGGACAGGGCCTGGAGCAGTACTTC. Its protein is CASSPGQGLEQYF.

The chain carries TRBV27 and TRBJ2-3; D uncertain. The V gene's germline CDR1 is MNHEY and CDR2 SMNVEV (reference sequence). Trimming removed 6 bases at V and 0 bases at J, with 19 bases between. The CDR3 runs 17 residues. The DNA for the CDR3 is TGTGCCAGCAGCTTACTGAGTCGACGACTCAGCACAGATACGCAGTATTTT. This gives the protein CASSLLSRRLSTDTQYF.

The V call is TRBV6-1, the J call TRBJ2-7; 7 nucleotides line up with TRBD1. V gave up 6 bases and J gave up 1 base; unmatched junction bases: 3. In germline, CDR1 is MNHNS, CDR2 SASEGT. The CDR3 extends over 13 amino acids. CDR3 DNA: TGTGCCAGCAGCCGGACAGGATCCTACGAGCAGTACTTC. The encoded protein is CASSRTGSYEQYF.

This chain uses TRBV7-9 with TRBJ2-1, with TRBD2 matching 10 bases. J lost 4 bases, V lost 5 bases, and 8 bases had no gene match. Germline V gene lookup returns CDR1 SEHNR and CDR2 FQNEAQ (reference sequence). This CDR3 region has 16 residues. CDR3 DNA: TGTGCCAGCAGCGTTAGCGGGAGGAGTTTATACAATGAGCAGTTCTTC. Translating gives CASSVSGRSLYNEQFF.

The chain employs TRBV2 and TRBJ1-2; D possibly corresponds to TRBD1 (6 bases). Trimming took 1 base from V and 2 from J, leaving 14 bases between them. This CDR3 contains 16 residues. CDR1 and CDR2 from the germline V gene are SNHLY and FYNNEI. This CDR3 reads CASSEEAYQGNYGYTF. The DNA for the CDR3 is TGTGCCAGCAGTGAAGAGGCCTATCAGGGGAACTATGGCTACACCTTC.

For the CDR3, the DNA is TGTGCCAGCAGCTTGGACAGCCCCTACGAGCAGTACTTC. Residues: CASSLDSPYEQYF. The V and J genes are TRBV5-4 and TRBJ2-7; no reliable D call. V dropped 0 bases and J dropped 2 bases, with 6 bases sitting between them. The length of the CDR3 is 13 residues. CDR1 is SGHNT and CDR2 is YYREEE in the germline V gene (reference sequence). Full variable domain (missing parts from reference TRBV5-4 and TRBJ2-7): ETGVTQSPTHLIKTRGQQVTLRCSSQSGHNTVSWYQQALGQGPQFIFQYYREEENGRGNFPPRFSGLQFPNYSSELNVNALELDDSALYLCASSLDSPYEQYFGPGTRLTVT.

This clone was counted between two and nine times. The chain combines TRBV15 with TRBJ1-6; no reliable D call. The germline CDR1 and CDR2 sequences are LNHNV and YYDKDF (reference sequence). The V end was cut by 0 bases, the J end by 0 bases, with 6 bases between. This CDR3 region has 16 residues. The CDR3 is CATSRDRSSYNSPLHF. DNA of the CDR3: TGTGCCACCAGCAGAGACCGGAGCTCCTATAATTCACCCCTCCACTTT.

The rearrangement links TRBV30 to TRBJ2-1; D is perhaps TRBD1 (6 bases). Trimming cost V 0 bases and J 9 bases, with 15 bases left between them. CDR3 length: 14 residues. Germline V gene data show CDR1 as GTSNPN and CDR2 as SVGIG (reference sequence). The CDR3 coding sequence is TGTGCCTGGAGTGTCGACGGATCGGACAGTGAGCAGTTCTTC. Translated, it gives CAWSVDGSDSEQFF.

J is TRBJ1-1 and V is TRBV5-1; the D gene is possibly TRBD1 (5 bases). V was pared by 2 bases and J by 3 bases, with 11 bases between. Germline CDR1 SGHRS, CDR2 YFSETQ. There are 14 residues in the CDR3. CDR3 protein: CASSFDRPDTEAFF. CDR3 nucleotides: TGCGCCAGCAGCTTCGACAGACCGGACACTGAAGCTTTCTTT.

This clone was detected only once. The genes are TRBV5-5 and TRBJ1-2; 7 nucleotides match TRBD1. The CDR3 totals 15 residues. Germline V CDR1 and CDR2: SGHKS, YYEKEE (reference sequence). Trimming removed 3 bases from V and 2 bases from J; junction bases left unmatched: 7. CDR3: CASSSRDSRNYGYTF. CDR3 in DNA: TGTGCCAGCAGCTCCCGGGACAGCAGAAACTATGGCTACACCTTC.

The chain has TRBV5-1 and TRBJ2-3; 8 bases map to TRBD1. The germline V gene encodes CDR1 SGHRS and CDR2 YFSETQ. The CDR3 runs to 17 residues. Unmatched junction bases numbered 13, after V lost 4 bases and J lost 3 bases. DNA of the CDR3: TGCGCCAGCAGCCCCCCAGCCCGACAGGGGTATACAGATACGCAGTATTTT. This codes for CASSPPARQGYTDTQYF.

The chain combines TRBV6-1 with TRBJ2-7, with a weak D call TRBD1 (6 bases). This CDR3 has 15 residues. The V and J ends lost 8 bases and 0 bases respectively, with 17 bases between them. CDR1 and CDR2 (germline): MNHNS, SASEGT. The CDR3 DNA is TGTGCCAGCCGATTCGAGACAGGAAACTCCTACGAGCAGTACTTC. Translating gives CASRFETGNSYEQYF.

This chain connects TRBV25-1 to TRBJ1-5; D is undetermined. The germline V gene has CDR1 MGHDK and CDR2 SYGVNS. V lost 1 base, J lost 5 bases, and 6 bases lay in between. The CDR3 consists of 13 residues. The CDR3 reads CASSESGYQPQHF. The DNA of the CDR3 is TGTGCCAGCAGTGAATCCGGGTATCAGCCCCAGCATTTT.

The V and J genes are TRBV2 and TRBJ2-3; 8 nucleotides line up with TRBD2. V lost 3 bases and J lost 1; bases outside the gene matches: 3. Per the germline V gene, CDR1 is SNHLY and CDR2 is FYNNEI. The CDR3 is 15 amino acids. CDR3 loop: CASSEGGGRTDTQYF. As DNA, the CDR3 is TGTGCCAGCAGTGAGGGCGGGGGGCGCACAGATACGCAGTATTTT.

This clone was observed a handful of times. The rearrangement links TRBV6-4 to TRBJ1-5; 8 bases map to TRBD1. V shed 6 bases and J 3 bases; nucleotides not matched to a gene: 7. The V gene's germline CDR1 is MRHNA and CDR2 SNTAGT. This CDR3 has 15 amino acids. The CDR3 DNA sequence: TGTGCCAGCAGCCTTGGACAGGGATACAATCAGCCCCAGCATTTT. It encodes CASSLGQGYNQPQHF.

The V call is TRBV4-1, the J call TRBJ2-1, with D perhaps matching TRBD2 (6 bases). Germline V gene lookup returns CDR1 MGHRA and CDR2 YSYEKL. V lost 3 bases, J lost 4 bases, and 13 bases lay in between. This CDR3 has 15 amino acids. The CDR3 is CASSQTILAYNEQFF. CDR3 coding DNA: TGCGCCAGCAGCCAGACTATTCTAGCGTACAATGAGCAGTTCTTC.

This clone was observed a few times. The chain recombines TRBV9 with TRBJ1-6, with TRBD1 matching 9 bases. The length of the CDR3 is 15 residues. Germline V gene lookup returns CDR1 SGDLS and CDR2 YYNGEE. V gave up 2 bases and J gave up 8 bases; unmatched junction bases: 5. In DNA, the CDR3 is TGTGCCAGCAGCGTTCTAGGGACAGGGCATTCACCCCTCCACTTT. Translated: CASSVLGTGHSPLHF.

This clone occurred once. The chain is built from TRBV30 and TRBJ1-1; D possibly corresponds to TRBD1 (5 bases). V was clipped by 1 base and J by 0 bases, with 6 bases between them. The CDR3 extends over 13 amino acids. Germline CDR1 reads GTSNPN; CDR2 reads SVGIG (reference sequence). The DNA of the CDR3 is TGTGCCTGGAGTGCGACAGTGAACACTGAAGCTTTCTTT. Its protein is CAWSATVNTEAFF.

This clone was observed a few times. The chain combines TRBV19 with TRBJ2-2, with unresolved D. Trimming shortened V by 2 bases and J by 6 bases, and 7 bases separated the two germline ends. CDR3 size: 13 residues. Germline lookup yields CDR1 LNHDA and CDR2 SQIVND (reference sequence). CDR3 nucleotides: TGTGCCAGTAGTATAACAGAAGCCGGGGAGCTGTTTTTT. This sequence encodes CASSITEAGELFF.

This chain joins TRBV6-5 and TRBJ2-5, with a possible D match to TRBD2 (5 bases). This CDR3 is 16 amino acids long. Per the germline V gene, CDR1 is MNHEY and CDR2 is SVGAGI. V gave up 2 bases and J gave up 0 bases, with 13 bases separating them. The CDR3 DNA is TGTGCCAGCAGTTACGGAGGAGGCCCGTACCAAGAGACCCAGTACTTC. It translates to CASSYGGGPYQETQYF.

This clone was detected only a few times. The chain is built from TRBV7-6 and TRBJ2-5, with 9 nucleotides matching TRBD2. Germline V CDR1 and CDR2: SGHVS, FNYEAQ. V was pared by 5 bases and J by 3 bases, with 13 bases of the junction left unmatched. This CDR3 has 17 amino acids. The CDR3 DNA follows: TGTGCCAGCAGCCCCCGAGGGGGAGCGGGAGGTAAAGAGACCCAGTACTTC. It translates to CASSPRGGAGGKETQYF.

The V call is TRBV29-1, the J call TRBJ2-7; D gene ambiguous. Looked up from germline, CDR1 is SQVTM and CDR2 is ANQGSEA. The V and J ends lost 2 bases and 4 bases respectively, with 3 bases between them. The CDR3 has 10 residues. CDR3 residues: CSVEIYEQYF. DNA for the CDR3: TGCAGCGTTGAAATATACGAGCAGTACTTC.

This clone has just a few counts. This chain joins TRBV6-5 and TRBJ1-2; TRBD1 matches at 8 bases. Trimming cost V 5 bases and J 4 bases; bases outside gene matches: 3. CDR3 size: 13 residues. CDR1 and CDR2 from the germline V gene are MNHEY and SVGAGI. CDR3 region: CASSGQGRYGYTF. Here the CDR3 DNA reads TGTGCCAGCAGTGGACAGGGTCGCTATGGCTACACCTTC.

The chain employs TRBV27 and TRBJ2-1; 7 bases map to TRBD2. V gave up 2 bases and J gave up 15 bases; unmatched junction bases: 16. The CDR3 is 15 residues long. Germline V lookup: CDR1 MNHEY, CDR2 SMNVEV (reference sequence). The CDR3 DNA sequence: TGTGCCAGCAGTTTAGGGAGTCTAGCGGACTTAGCTCTGTTCTTC. This gives the protein CASSLGSLADLALFF.

V usage is TRBV9 and J usage is TRBJ2-7, with 8 bases lining up with TRBD2. From germline, CDR1 is SGDLS and CDR2 YYNGEE. Trimming removed 3 bases from V and 3 bases from J; junction bases left unmatched: 11. The CDR3 extends over 16 amino acids. The CDR3 nucleotides read TGTGCCAGCAGCGCCGGGACCGGGGGGGAGATCTACGAGCAGTACTTC. It codes for CASSAGTGGEIYEQYF.

The rearrangement uses TRBV25-1 and TRBJ1-1; perhaps TRBD1 as D (5 bases). The CDR3 extends over 13 amino acids. Germline CDR1 MGHDK, CDR2 SYGVNS. V lost 1 base and J 5 bases, leaving 8 bases between the germline ends. The CDR3 nucleotides are TGTGCCAGCAGTGAATGGGGGGGGACTGAAGCTTTCTTT. Its translation: CASSEWGGTEAFF.

The chain recombines TRBV28 with TRBJ2-1; 11 bases map to TRBD2. The CDR3 is 16 amino acids. In germline, CDR1 is MDHEN, CDR2 SYDVKM. J gave up 4 bases and V 2 bases, and 4 bases lay outside the gene matches. The DNA of the CDR3 is TGTGCCAGCAGTTTAGACACTAGCGGGGGTTACAATGAGCAGTTCTTC. Encoded protein: CASSLDTSGGYNEQFF.

This clone was found a few times. The chain recombines TRBV4-2 with TRBJ2-5, with 7 positions matching TRBD2. The CDR3 covers 16 residues. Losses at the gene ends were 0 bases for V and 2 bases for J; bases not matched to a gene: 6. CDR1 and CDR2 (germline): LGHNA, YNFKEQ. CDR3 sequence: CASSQDDASGQETQYF. Written as DNA, the CDR3 is TGTGCCAGCAGCCAAGATGATGCTAGCGGACAAGAGACCCAGTACTTC.